The source of this T cell receptor beta chain is a study of blood T cells in healthy people across ages. PCR was performed a second time for about 6 to 12 cycles using a sample-barcoded 5' primer and a J-beta primer mix. MiXCR, applied by TCRdb to the 5' RACE reads, yields one record per CDR3 protein. This table has over 1.5 million distinct CDR3 sequences, roughly 52% appearing once. Per germline, CDR1 DFQATT and CDR2 SNEGSKA (reference sequence). After removal of 5 bases from V and 5 bases from J, the junction contained 15 bases not matched to a gene. CDR3 length: 18 residues. The TCR comes from a woman aged 40 to 55 in good health. Sequencing input: blood. The chain joins TRBV20-1 to TRBJ2-1; 13 bases agree with TRBD2. CDR3 residues: CSAPRLAGGHRNNNEQFF. CDR3 DNA sequence: TGCAGTGCTCCCCGACTAGCGGGGGGTCACCGGAATAACAATGAGCAGTTCTTC.